One sample yielded the 14 T cell receptor beta chains listed below, sequenced in a study of blood T cells in healthy people across ages. Primers used in a second PCR of about 7 to 12 cycles were a sample-barcoded 5' primer and a J-beta primer mix. TCRdb reprocessed the 5' RACE reads with MiXCR, giving one entry per CDR3 protein. Seen here are about 620,000 distinct CDR3 sequences, 52% observed once, and the top ten hold approximately 12%. Sequenced input: blood. The receptors come from a woman of 80 years or more in good health.

J is TRBJ1-6 and V is TRBV5-5, with D perhaps TRBD1 (5 bases). This CDR3 spans 15 amino acids. The germline CDR1 and CDR2 sequences are SGHKS and YYEKEE (reference sequence). With 9 bases removed from V and 7 bases from J, the gap between germline ends came to 20 bases. This CDR3 reads CAINPDVGRNSPLHF. As DNA, the CDR3 is TGTGCCATCAATCCGGACGTGGGGCGGAATTCACCCCTCCACTTT. The full variable domain, with the rest looked up from reference TRBV5-5 and TRBJ1-6, is DAGVTQSPTHLIKTRGQQVTLRCSPISGHKSVSWYQQVLGQGPQFIFQYYEKEERGRGNFPDRFSARQFPNYSSELNVNALLLGDSALYLCAINPDVGRNSPLHFGNGTRLTVT.

This clonotype was observed at least ten times. The gene calls are TRBV14 and TRBJ1-1, with 9 bases identical to TRBD1. Germline loops: CDR1 SGHDN, CDR2 FVKESK. Trimming took 4 bases from V and 3 from J; bases not matched to a gene: 3. The CDR3 sequence is 14 residues long. The CDR3, as DNA: TGTGCCAGCAGCCCGAGGACAGGGGACACTGAAGCTTTCTTT. It specifies CASSPRTGDTEAFF.

The rearrangement links TRBV20-1 to TRBJ2-7, with 9 bases lining up with TRBD1. The end of the DNA is better explained by TRBJ2-5, so the J call may be wrong. This CDR3 contains 14 residues. CDR1 and CDR2 (germline): DFQATT, SNEGSKA (reference sequence). In DNA, the CDR3 is TGCAGTGCCCCCCGGACAGGGGCATGGGAGACCCAGTACTTC. It is translated as CSAPRTGAWETQYF.

This chain joins TRBV11-2 and TRBJ2-5, with unresolved D. The CDR3 is 13 amino acids. Germline lookup yields CDR1 SGHAT and CDR2 FQNNGV. V was pared by 3 bases and J by 0 bases, with 5 bases between. The CDR3: CASSLLYQETQYF. DNA of the CDR3: TGTGCCAGCAGCTTGCTGTACCAAGAGACCCAGTACTTC.

This clonotype was recorded at least ten times. The V call is TRBV20-1, the J call TRBJ2-4; tentative D call: TRBD2 (5 bases). Germline-derived CDR1 and CDR2 are DFQATT and SNEGSKA (reference sequence). CDR3 length equals 13 residues. V was shortened by 8 bases and J by 0 bases, with 11 bases between the two germline ends. The CDR3 DNA follows: TGCAGTCAATCGGGGATAGCCAAAAACATTCAGTACTTC. This encodes CSQSGIAKNIQYF.

The chain recombines TRBV12-3 or TRBV12-4 with TRBJ1-5; D is possibly TRBD1 (6 bases). This CDR3 has 13 amino acids. Deletions cut 6 bases from V and 6 bases from J, with 12 bases between. CDR3 DNA sequence: TGTGCCAGCAGCCGCACAGGGTCTCAGCCCCAGCATTTT. Its translation: CASSRTGSQPQHF.

The chain joins TRBV20-1 to TRBJ2-7; D is undetermined. Germline CDR1 reads DFQATT; CDR2 reads SNEGSKA (reference sequence). V was clipped by 0 bases and J by 7 bases, with 10 bases between them. This CDR3 is 12 amino acids long. CDR3 in amino acids: CSARDTLGEQYF. CDR3 DNA sequence: TGCAGTGCTAGAGATACCTTGGGGGAGCAGTACTTC.

The table lists this clonotype with a few counts. The chain recombines TRBV28 with TRBJ2-7; TRBD2 aligns across 10 bases. The CDR3 is 14 residues long. CDR1 MDHEN and CDR2 SYDVKM come from the germline V gene. V trimming: 6 bases; J trimming: 6 bases; junction bases outside the gene matches: 8. The chain's CDR3 is CASSFSGRSGEQYF. DNA for the CDR3: TGTGCCAGCAGCTTTAGCGGGAGGAGCGGCGAGCAGTACTTC.

This clonotype was observed a single time. This may come from a read error, since a much larger clone is one base off. J is TRBJ2-5 and V is TRBV29-1, with 7 bases fitting TRBD2. With 4 bases clipped from V and 11 bases from J, the junction kept 22 bases outside the gene matches. Germline CDR1 SQVTM, CDR2 ANQGSEA. The CDR3 runs to 16 residues. Here the CDR3 reads CSVGALAANSYNEQYF. The CDR3 bases are TGCAGCGTTGGGGCCCTAGCGGCGAACTCCTACAATGAGCAGTACTTC.

Comment on this clonotype: At one boundary the junction diverges from the germline segment, which might be a read error. This rearrangement joins TRBV27 to TRBJ2-5; 9 bases are a match to TRBD1. With the DNA end fitting TRBJ2-7 better, the J assignment may be wrong. Germline V gene sequence: CDR1 MNHEY, CDR2 SMNVEV (reference sequence). This CDR3 has 14 residues. The CDR3 spells CDSSLQGANYEQYF. The DNA of the CDR3 is TGTGACAGCAGTTTACAGGGGGCTAACTACGAGCAGTACTTC.

This chain connects TRBV20-1 to TRBJ2-3; maybe TRBD1 (5 bases). Germline assignment: CDR1 DFQATT and CDR2 SNEGSKA (reference sequence). With 6 bases removed from V and 1 base from J, the gap between germline ends came to 14 bases. The CDR3 consists of 14 residues. The CDR3 sequence: CSAIRGVGTDTQYF. The CDR3 region has the DNA TGCAGTGCAATAAGGGGTGTTGGCACAGATACGCAGTATTTT.

This clonotype was picked up a small number of times. The chain is built from TRBV28 and TRBJ2-7; 9 bases agree with TRBD2. CDR3 length: 14 amino acids. CDR1 is MDHEN, CDR2 SYDVKM, per germline. Losses at the gene ends were 5 bases for V and 2 bases for J; bases not matched to a gene: 4. In nucleotides, the CDR3 is TGTGCCAGCAGTGGGGCGGGAGGGCCCTACGAGCAGTACTTC. Its protein is CASSGAGGPYEQYF. The full variable domain, in which reference TRBV28 and TRBJ2-7 provide the parts outside the CDR3, is DVKVTQSSRYLVKRTGEKVFLECVQDMDHENMFWYRQDPGLGLRLIYFSYDVKMKEKGDIPEGYSVSREKKERFSLILESASTNQTSMYLCASSGAGGPYEQYFGPGTRLTVT.

Written as DNA, the CDR3 is TGCAGCGTGACCTCAGCTAGTCACGGAGAGACCCAGTACTTC. Translated, it gives CSVTSASHGETQYF. The gene calls are TRBV29-1 and TRBJ2-5; D remains ambiguous. Germline CDR1 and CDR2: SQVTM and ANQGSEA. V lost 6 bases, J lost 4 bases, and 18 bases lay in between. The CDR3 contains 14 residues. The variable domain in full, completed from reference TRBV29-1 and TRBJ2-5, reads SAVISQKPSRDICQRGTSLTIQCQVDSQVTMMFWYRQQPGQSLTLIATANQGSEATYESGFVIDKFPISRPNLTFSTLTVSNMSPEDSSIYLCSVTSASHGETQYFGPGTRLLVL.

This chain links TRBV2 with TRBJ2-2, with D uncertain. The CDR3 extends over 14 amino acids. Germline-derived CDR1 and CDR2 are SNHLY and FYNNEI. V lost 7 bases and J 4 bases, leaving 13 bases between the germline ends. In nucleotides, the CDR3 is TGTGCCAGCAAAGATTTGCAATCCACCGGGGAGCTGTTTTTT. Its translation is CASKDLQSTGELFF.